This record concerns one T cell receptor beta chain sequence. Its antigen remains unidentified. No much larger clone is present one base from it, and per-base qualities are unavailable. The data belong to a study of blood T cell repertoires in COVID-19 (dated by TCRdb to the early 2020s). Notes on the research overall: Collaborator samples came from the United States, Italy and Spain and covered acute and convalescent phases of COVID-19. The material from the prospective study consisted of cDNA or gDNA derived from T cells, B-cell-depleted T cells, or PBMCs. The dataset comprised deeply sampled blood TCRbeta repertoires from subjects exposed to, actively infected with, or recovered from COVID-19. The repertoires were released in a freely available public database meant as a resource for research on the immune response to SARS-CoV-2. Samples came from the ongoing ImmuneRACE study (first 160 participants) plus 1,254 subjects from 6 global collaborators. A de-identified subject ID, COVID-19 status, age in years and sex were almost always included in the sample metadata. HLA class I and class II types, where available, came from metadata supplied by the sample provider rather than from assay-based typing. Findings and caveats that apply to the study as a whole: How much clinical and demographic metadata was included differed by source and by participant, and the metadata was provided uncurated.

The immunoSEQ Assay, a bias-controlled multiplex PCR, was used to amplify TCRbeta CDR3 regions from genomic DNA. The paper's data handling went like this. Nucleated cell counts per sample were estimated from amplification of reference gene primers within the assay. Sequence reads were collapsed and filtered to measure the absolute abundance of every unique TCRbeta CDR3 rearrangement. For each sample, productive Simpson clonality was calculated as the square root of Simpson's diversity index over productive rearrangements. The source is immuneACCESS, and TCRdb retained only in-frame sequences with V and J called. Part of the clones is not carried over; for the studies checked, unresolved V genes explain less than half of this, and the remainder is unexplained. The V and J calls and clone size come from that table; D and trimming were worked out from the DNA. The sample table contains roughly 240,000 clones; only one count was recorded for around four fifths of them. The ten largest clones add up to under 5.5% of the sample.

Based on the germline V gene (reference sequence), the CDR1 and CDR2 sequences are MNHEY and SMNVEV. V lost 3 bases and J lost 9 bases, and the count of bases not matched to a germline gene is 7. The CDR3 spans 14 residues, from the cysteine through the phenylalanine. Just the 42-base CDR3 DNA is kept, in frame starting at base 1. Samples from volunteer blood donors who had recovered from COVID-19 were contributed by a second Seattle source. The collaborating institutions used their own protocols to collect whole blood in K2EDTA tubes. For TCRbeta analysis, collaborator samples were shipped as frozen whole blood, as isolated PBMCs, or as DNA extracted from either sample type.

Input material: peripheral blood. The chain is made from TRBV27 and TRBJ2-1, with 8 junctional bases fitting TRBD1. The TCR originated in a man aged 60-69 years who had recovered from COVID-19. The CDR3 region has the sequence CASSFDRGAGEQFF. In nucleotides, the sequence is TGTGCCAGCAGTTTCGACAGGGGAGCGGGTGAGCAGTTCTTC.